The T cell receptor (beta chain) under discussion was sequenced for a study of long-term antiretroviral therapy in people with HIV (dated by TCRdb to the early 2020s). Context from the whole study: The earliest samples were collected about a decade before the 2015 WHO recommendation for immediate ART, when ART was typically delayed until CD4 counts fell. Whether ART initiation and durable HIV suppression were associated with changes in peripheral blood TRB repertoire composition and diversity was tested in a retrospective serial study. Test extractions of a monoclonal T-cell line alongside 33 polyclonal samples showed no cross-contamination during QIAcube processing. Among the 30 to 35 participants with HIV, eleven to twelve were female. From some 28 adults with confirmed HIV infection, the cohort provided under 250 cryopreserved PBMC samples, gathered serially across a mean of approximately six years (range 1-12).

Participants were included only if at least one PBMC sample before ART initiation and at least two post-ART samples were available. Every participant with HIV received treatment in the United States of America. Before DNA extraction, cryopreserved samples containing roughly 1-10 million PBMC were thawed and washed. At the time of the earliest PBMC sample for each participant with HIV, ages ranged from 23 to 54 years. PBMC samples from each participant spanned 1-4 timepoints before ART initiation and 2-8 timepoints after ART initiation, with a median of 7 samples. For every participant, serial HIV viral load, CD4+ T-cell count, ART history and demographic data were obtained. Genomic DNA was extracted from unsorted PBMC with a Qiagen kit on a QIAcube, with processing performed in batches of 12 samples. The sample holds a few counts of this clone. Its antigen is still unknown. No base quality values were provided; no much bigger clone lies one nucleotide off.

The germline V and J ends show losses of 1 base and 6 bases respectively, and no gene match explains 7 bases of the junction. Looking up the germline V gene (reference sequence) yields CDR1 SGHKS and CDR2 YYEKEE. Including the terminal cysteine and phenylalanine, the CDR3 comprises 14 residues. Only CDR3 DNA is held: 42 bases, read in frame from base 1. Sequencing of the TRB variable region was done with the immunoSEQ hsTCRB v3.0 assay at survey level resolution. A depth of about 40,000-50,000 T-cell genomes per sample was targeted for TRB sequencing. Pooled TRB libraries were sequenced on an Illumina MiSeq with a v3 150-cycle kit. Regarding the original processing steps: Repertoire analysis ran in R within a reproducible Nextflow workflow covering QC, data transformation and analysis. LymphoSeq2, an R package for AIRR-Seq data exploration, was used to implement custom analyses. A handful of samples that produced fewer than 5000 total TRB sequences were removed, so 150 to 200 HIV repertoires were analyzed. Among the roughly 190 retained HIV repertoires, around 60 were collected before ART initiation and some 130 were collected after ART initiation. Repertoires were downsampled to 5000 TRB nucleotide sequences, with summary statistics averaged over 100 downsampling iterations. The analysis kept only TRB sequences whose CDR3 regions were at least seven amino acids long. Two measures captured diversity: a Shannon entropy-derived clonality score and the Gini coefficient. Repertoire networks linked the top 5000 CDR3 amino acid sequences whenever two sequences differed by an edit distance of one. For TRB CDR3 amino acid sequences, GLIPH2 was used to predict antigen specificity groups and MHC restriction. CDR3 amino acid sequences were matched against VDJdb and McPAS-TCR to flag known CMV, EBV, HIV or tissue antigen associations. Pre-ART, post-ART and control groups were compared with Wilcoxon signed-rank tests and Holm-Bonferroni correction. TCRdb holds this immuneACCESS table with in-frame rearrangements only. Some clones are missing; in checked studies, unresolved V genes explain under half, and the rest has no known cause. V and J calls and clone size are as listed in that table; D and trimming were resolved from the DNA. The sample data list 25,000 to 30,000 clones, and 80% to 85% of these were observed just once. Over 5% of the sample is taken by the ten largest.

The paper's findings and limits, for the study overall: Inferences about post-ART repertoire changes are limited because no data were available on ART adherence, viral resistance or therapy changes. HIV repertoires had narrower CDR3 length ranges than controls, and the network structure suggested an antigen-experienced repertoire that shifted only slightly toward naive after ART. The samples span the years 2004 to 2017, and the ART regimens used may be less effective than current regimens. Because cell numbers in pre-ART samples were limited, unsorted PBMC were profiled instead of sorted CD4+ and CD8+ T cells. Limited PBMC availability meant only the TCR beta chain was sequenced, without alpha chain pairing. Expanded TRB clones identified before ART initiation dominated the repertoire at all time points, although this dominance fluctuated and declined in many PLHIV after ART. ART initiation was associated with a significant increase in TRB diversity, but diversity stayed significantly below transplant donor controls even after long-term ART.

Recombination connected TRBV5-5 to TRBJ2-7, with 7 bases in between that match TRBD2. This clonotype was obtained from a man aged 18-30 years with HIV. Specimen: unsorted PBMCs, collected 0.4 years after starting antiretroviral therapy. The CDR3 protein: CASSLTMGGGEQYF. The DNA sequence reads TGTGCCAGCAGCTTGACAATGGGGGGGGGCGAGCAGTACTTC.